The 27 T cell receptor beta chains below all came from one sample that was sequenced in a study of T-cell memory formation after mild COVID-19. TCRdb re-called the 5' RACE reads through MiXCR, storing one row per CDR3 protein. The sample includes approximately 100,000 distinct CDR3 sequences, around 10% seen only once; the top ten take roughly 40%. The sequenced material came from PBMCs or a T cell subset sorted from them (not recorded which). Receptors originate from a man between 18 and 35 years old who had mild COVID-19 (a few samples of this study predate the infection). Cell type and time point are not known.

This chain uses TRBV6-6 with TRBJ1-6, with D unresolved. This CDR3 is 16 amino acids long. Germline CDR1 reads MNHNY; CDR2 reads SVGAGI (reference sequence). The ends were cut back, 7 bases at V and 0 bases at J, with 13 bases in the middle. The CDR3 loop is CASTRTVSSYNSPLHF. Written as DNA, the CDR3 is TGTGCCAGCACCCGGACGGTGAGCTCCTATAATTCACCCCTCCACTTT.

V and J are TRBV7-6 and TRBJ2-7; no firm D call. The germline V gene has CDR1 SGHVS and CDR2 FNYEAQ. This CDR3 is 13 amino acids long. V lost 5 bases to trimming and J lost 6 bases, with 14 bases between them. The CDR3 loop reads CASSPAWSREQYF. CDR3 sequence (DNA): TGTGCCAGCAGCCCCGCGTGGTCGCGCGAGCAGTACTTC.

This sequence joins TRBV7-2 and TRBJ2-1; 15 bases match TRBD2. V was pared by 5 bases and J by 2 bases, with 4 bases of the junction left unmatched. In germline, CDR1 is SGHTA, CDR2 FQGNSA. The length of the CDR3 is 17 residues. CDR3 sequence reads: CASSLGTSGGTYNEQFF. CDR3 sequence (DNA): TGTGCCAGCAGCCTGGGGACTAGCGGGGGGACCTACAATGAGCAGTTCTTC.

This clonotype has a handful of counts. The chain has TRBV7-2 and TRBJ1-4; possible D gene TRBD1, 6 bases. In germline, CDR1 is SGHTA, CDR2 FQGNSA. V dropped 4 bases and J dropped 8 bases, with 20 bases sitting between them. CDR3 length equals 16 residues. The CDR3 region is CASSSSRGGRGEKLFF. Written as DNA, the CDR3 is TGTGCCAGCAGCTCATCCCGAGGGGGGCGAGGGGAAAAACTGTTTTTT.

This clonotype has just a few counts. The chain is built from TRBV11-2 and TRBJ2-1; a possible D gene is TRBD1 (7 bases). The CDR3 is 15 residues long. Trimming removed 2 bases at V and 3 bases at J, with 11 bases between. Germline CDR1 reads SGHAT; CDR2 reads FQNNGV. CDR3 loop: CASSLPQGGYNEQFF. CDR3 bases: TGTGCCAGCAGCTTACCGCAGGGGGGCTACAATGAGCAGTTCTTC.

The V and J genes are TRBV6-5 and TRBJ1-6; the D is unclear. The CDR3 contains 13 residues. Germline V gives CDR1 MNHEY, CDR2 SVGAGI. V dropped 5 bases and J dropped 6 bases, with 8 bases sitting between them. The CDR3 nucleotides read TGTGCCAGCAGTCCCTTACCTAATTCACCCCTCCACTTT. Residues: CASSPLPNSPLHF.

The sample holds many counts of this clonotype. The chain joins TRBV7-3 to TRBJ2-3; D may match TRBD1 or TRBD2 (6 bases each). Germline loops: CDR1 SGHTA, CDR2 FQGTGA. The CDR3 spans 15 residues. V was clipped by 1 base and J by 0 bases, with 8 bases between them. CDR3 sequence reads: CASSLRGASTDTQYF. For the CDR3, the DNA is TGTGCCAGCAGCTTAAGGGGGGCTAGCACAGATACGCAGTATTTT.

The chain has TRBV6-2 or TRBV6-3 and TRBJ2-3, with TRBD2 as a possible D gene (6 bases). The V end lost 6 bases, the J end lost 6 bases, and 16 bases lay between the germline ends. This CDR3 comprises 14 residues. Germline-derived CDR1 and CDR2 are MNHEY and SVGEGT. This chain's CDR3 is CASRNSGYVDTQYF. Here the CDR3 DNA reads TGTGCCAGCAGAAATAGCGGTTACGTGGATACGCAGTATTTT.

This clonotype was seen at least ten times. The chain links TRBV4-1 to TRBJ2-5; no clear D. CDR3 size: 16 residues. V dropped 5 bases and J dropped 2 bases, with 18 bases sitting between them. Germline CDR1 reads MGHRA; CDR2 reads YSYEKL. The CDR3, as DNA: TGCGCCAGCAGCTTCGAACCGACCGACGCACAAGAGACCCAGTACTTC. Its translation is CASSFEPTDAQETQYF.

A few counts support this clonotype. The chain couples TRBV27 to TRBJ2-3, with D tentatively TRBD1 (5 bases). Trimming removed 3 bases from V and 6 bases from J, with 13 bases in between. CDR3 length: 14 amino acids. Per germline, CDR1 MNHEY and CDR2 SMNVEV (reference sequence). CDR3 sequence reads: CASSFLQAADTQYF. The CDR3 coding sequence is TGTGCCAGCAGTTTTTTACAGGCCGCGGATACGCAGTATTTT.

This clonotype was counted at least ten times. The rearrangement joins TRBV4-3 to TRBJ2-6, with D possibly TRBD2 on 5 matching bases. The CDR3 extends over 16 amino acids. Germline V gives CDR1 LGHNA, CDR2 YSLEER. V was clipped by 3 bases and J by 2 bases, with 11 bases between them. The CDR3 spells CASSQVSGTGANVLTF. Here the CDR3 DNA reads TGCGCCAGCAGCCAGGTGTCCGGGACTGGGGCCAACGTCCTGACTTTC.

V is TRBV29-1 and J is TRBJ1-3; 7 positions match TRBD1. CDR1 and CDR2 (germline): SQVTM, ANQGSEA. The CDR3 sequence is 14 residues long. V shed 4 bases and J 4 bases; nucleotides not matched to a gene: 7. The CDR3 coding sequence is TGCAGCGTTGGAGACAGGGCCCCGGGAAACACCATATATTTT. It is translated as CSVGDRAPGNTIYF.

This clonotype appeared many times. The chain employs TRBV7-9 and TRBJ2-7; 7 bases fit TRBD1. Germline CDR1 reads SEHNR; CDR2 reads FQNEAQ (reference sequence). This CDR3 spans 13 amino acids. The J segment lost 9 bases and the V segment lost 7 bases, leaving 12 bases of the junction unmatched. CDR3 nucleotides: TGTGCCAGCACCGATACAGGGGTCGACTCGCAGTACTTC. This gives the protein CASTDTGVDSQYF.

In its sample, this clonotype was seen many times. The J gene is TRBJ1-2, the V gene TRBV6-1, with a possible D match to TRBD1 (5 bases). The CDR3 contains 13 residues. The V end was cut by 5 bases, the J end by 7 bases, with 14 bases between. Germline V gives CDR1 MNHNS, CDR2 SASEGT. DNA for the CDR3: TGTGCCAGCAGTCCCCTTGGGGGATTTGGCTACACCTTC. This encodes CASSPLGGFGYTF.

The genes are TRBV4-3 and TRBJ2-7; D ambiguous. The germline V gene encodes CDR1 LGHNA and CDR2 YSLEER. This CDR3 comprises 13 residues. V shed 6 bases and J shed 4 bases, with 13 bases lying between them. The CDR3, as DNA: TGCGCCAGCAGTCAGAGAGTCGGGTACGAGCAGTACTTC. Translated, it gives CASSQRVGYEQYF.

The rearrangement links TRBV7-3 to TRBJ2-2; no firm D call. The V gene lost 3 bases and the J gene lost 7 bases, with 6 bases spanning the gap. The CDR3 length is 12 residues. Germline loops: CDR1 SGHTA, CDR2 FQGTGA. The CDR3 region is CASSFSGGELFF. In nucleotides, the CDR3 is TGTGCCAGCAGCTTCTCTGGCGGGGAGCTGTTTTTT.

The genes are TRBV12-3 or TRBV12-4 and TRBJ1-2; D is unclear. Trimming pared 0 bases from V and 5 bases from J, leaving 4 bases between. This CDR3 is 12 amino acids long. CDR3 nucleotides: TGTGCCAGCAGTTTAGCCGCTTATGGCTACACCTTC. Its protein is CASSLAAYGYTF.

This clonotype was seen more than once but under ten times. The rearrangement uses TRBV6-6 and TRBJ2-3, with D possibly being TRBD1 or TRBD2 (5 bases each). V was clipped by 5 bases and J by 0 bases, with 18 bases between them. From germline, CDR1 is MNHNY and CDR2 SVGAGI (reference sequence). This CDR3 contains 17 residues. In DNA form, the CDR3 reads TGTGCCAGCAGTAATCCCCGGGGCCAGTTTAGCACAGATACGCAGTATTTT. Protein product: CASSNPRGQFSTDTQYF.

The chain uses TRBV3-1 and TRBJ2-3; D is perhaps TRBD2 (6 bases). Trimming pared 6 bases from V and 5 bases from J, leaving 9 bases between. Germline CDR1 reads LGHDT; CDR2 reads YNNKEL (reference sequence). The CDR3 is 12 residues long. CDR3 protein: CASRAGGDTQYF. The CDR3 DNA follows: TGTGCCAGCAGGGCCGGGGGAGATACGCAGTATTTT.

V gene TRBV27 combines with J gene TRBJ1-1, with 10 bases matching TRBD1. The CDR3 runs to 13 residues. The trim removed 4 bases at V and 5 bases at J, leaving 1 base unmatched. Germline CDR1 and CDR2: MNHEY and SMNVEV (reference sequence). CDR3 bases: TGTGCCAGCAGTTGGACAGGGGGGACTGAAGCTTTCTTT. It yields the protein CASSWTGGTEAFF.

The rearrangement uses TRBV9 and TRBJ2-7; no reliable D call. The ends were cut back, 4 bases at V and 7 bases at J, with 21 bases in the middle. CDR1 and CDR2 from the germline V gene are SGDLS and YYNGEE. The CDR3 is 15 residues long. The CDR3 region is CASSPTLGETREQYF. The CDR3 DNA reads TGTGCCAGCAGCCCAACACTTGGAGAAACGCGGGAGCAGTACTTC.

The J gene is TRBJ1-4, the V gene TRBV9; TRBD1 matches at 7 bases. The CDR3 spans 16 residues. The germline gives CDR1 SGDLS, CDR2 YYNGEE. Losses at the gene ends were 4 bases for V and 1 base for J; bases not matched to a gene: 7. The DNA of the CDR3 is TGTGCCAGCAGCCCTTCATACAGGGGAACTAATGAAAAACTGTTTTTT. It codes for CASSPSYRGTNEKLFF.

This clonotype has a count of ten or more. This chain joins TRBV7-9 and TRBJ2-5; TRBD2 might be the D (5 bases). This CDR3 spans 15 amino acids. V was shortened by 0 bases and J by 5 bases, with 13 bases between the two germline ends. The V gene's germline CDR1 is SEHNR and CDR2 FQNEAQ (reference sequence). CDR3 bases: TGTGCCAGCAGCTTAGCGGAGTCGGGCGGGGAGACCCAGTACTTC. Protein sequence: CASSLAESGGETQYF.

This chain connects TRBV7-2 to TRBJ2-7; TRBD1 aligns across 8 bases. The CDR3 sequence is 14 residues long. Germline CDR1 and CDR2: SGHTA and FQGNSA. J gave up 2 bases and V 5 bases, and 5 bases lay outside the gene matches. This CDR3 is CASSRTGSPYEQYF. In nucleotides, the CDR3 is TGTGCCAGCAGCCGGACAGGGTCTCCCTACGAGCAGTACTTC.

The sample holds many counts of this clonotype. The gene calls are TRBV6-4 and TRBJ1-1; perhaps TRBD1 as D (5 bases). CDR1 MRHNA and CDR2 SNTAGT come from the germline V gene. V shed 7 bases and J shed 6 bases, with 21 bases lying between them. The CDR3 consists of 15 residues. CDR3 in DNA: TGTGCCAGCAAAGCACAGGAGGAAGGGGCCGCTGAAGCTTTCTTT. Translating it yields CASKAQEEGAAEAFF.

This clonotype was observed a handful of times. This chain joins TRBV27 and TRBJ2-3; D is unclear. Trimming took off 0 bases at V and 2 bases at J, with 6 bases between the two ends. CDR3 length: 14 amino acids. Germline V gene data show CDR1 as MNHEY and CDR2 as SMNVEV (reference sequence). CDR3 DNA sequence: TGTGCCAGCAGTTTATCTTATCCCACAGATACGCAGTATTTT. This sequence encodes CASSLSYPTDTQYF.

CDR3 residues: CASSQSSEAFF. In nucleotides, the CDR3 is TGTGCCAGCAGCCAAAGCTCCGAAGCTTTCTTT. This chain connects TRBV4-2 to TRBJ1-1, with D uncertain. Trimming stripped 2 bases from V and 8 bases from J, with 6 bases between. CDR1 is LGHNA, CDR2 YNFKEQ, per germline. This CDR3 has 11 amino acids.